This T cell receptor (beta chain) was identified during a study of T cells of healthy individuals. After removal of 2 bases from V and 5 bases from J, the junction contained 3 bases not matched to a gene. In germline, CDR1 is MNHEY, CDR2 SVGAGI. The CDR3 has 14 residues. TCRdb analysed the 5' RACE reads with MiXCR anew, one entry per CDR3 protein. The profile shows under 70,000 distinct CDR3 sequences, roughly 15% of them singletons. This chain joins TRBV6-5 and TRBJ2-5; TRBD2 matches 9 bases. This TCR came from a human donor in good health. CDR3 loop: CASSYGLAMETQYF. CDR3 DNA sequence: TGTGCCAGCAGTTACGGACTAGCGATGGAGACCCAGTACTTC.